This record looks at one TCR beta chain sequence and its context. The record originates from a study of blood T cell repertoires in COVID-19. Across the study: The origin of the acute and convalescent COVID-19 samples was the United States, Italy and Spain.

Germline CDR1 is SGHNT and CDR2 is YYREEE (reference sequence). The length of the CDR3 is 13 residues. Trimming removed 3 bases from V and 3 bases from J, with 9 bases in between. Sequencing was performed with immunoSEQ multiplex PCR; in TCRdb, only in-frame clones are kept and a portion is missing. Of 100,000 to 150,000 clones listed, more than 70% are singletons. The sample taken for sequencing was peripheral blood. The source of this sequence is a human donor in a cohort sampled during active COVID-19. The genes are TRBV5-4 and TRBJ2-5, with TRBD2 as a possible D gene (6 bases). The CDR3 DNA is TGTGCCAGCAGCTACGGGACTGAAGAGACCCAGTACTTC. Protein product: CASSYGTEETQYF.